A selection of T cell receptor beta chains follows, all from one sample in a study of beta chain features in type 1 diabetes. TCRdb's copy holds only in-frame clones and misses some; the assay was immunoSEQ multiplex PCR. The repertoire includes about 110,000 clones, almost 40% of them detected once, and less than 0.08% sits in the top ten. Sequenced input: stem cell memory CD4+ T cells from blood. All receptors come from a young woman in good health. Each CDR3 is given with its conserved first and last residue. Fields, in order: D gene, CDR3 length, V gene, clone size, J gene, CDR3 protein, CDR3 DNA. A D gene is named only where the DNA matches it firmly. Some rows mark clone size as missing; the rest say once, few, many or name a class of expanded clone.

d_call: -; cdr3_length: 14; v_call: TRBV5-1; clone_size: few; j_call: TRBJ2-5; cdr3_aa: CASSLGGLRETQYF; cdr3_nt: TGCGCCAGCAGCTTGGGGGGACTGCGGGAGACCCAGTACTTC
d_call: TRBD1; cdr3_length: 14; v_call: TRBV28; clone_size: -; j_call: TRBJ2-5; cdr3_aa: CASSNAGGRETQYF; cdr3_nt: TGTGCCAGCAGTAATGCAGGGGGCAGAGAGACCCAGTACTTC
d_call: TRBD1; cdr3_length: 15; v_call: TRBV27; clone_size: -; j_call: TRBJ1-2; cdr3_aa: CASSPLDRLSYGYTF; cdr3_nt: TGTGCCAGCAGTCCCTTGGACAGGCTGTCCTATGGCTACACCTTC
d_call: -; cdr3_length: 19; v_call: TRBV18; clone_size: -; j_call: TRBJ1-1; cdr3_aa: CASSPPFRLQGVRNTEAFF; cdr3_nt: TGTGCCAGCTCACCACCGTTTAGATTACAGGGAGTAAGGAACACTGAAGCTTTCTTT
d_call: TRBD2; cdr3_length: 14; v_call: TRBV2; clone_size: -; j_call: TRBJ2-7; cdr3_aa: CASRAWRERYEQYF; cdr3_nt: TGTGCCAGCAGGGCCTGGCGGGAGCGGTACGAGCAGTACTTC
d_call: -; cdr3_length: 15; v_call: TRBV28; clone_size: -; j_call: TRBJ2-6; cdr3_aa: CASSSRVSGANVLTF; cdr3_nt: TGTGCCAGCAGCTCCAGGGTGTCTGGGGCCAACGTCCTGACTTTC
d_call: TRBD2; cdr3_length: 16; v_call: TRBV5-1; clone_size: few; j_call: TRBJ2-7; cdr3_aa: CASSLLGLAGSYEQYF; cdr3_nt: TGCGCCAGCAGCTTGCTGGGACTAGCGGGATCCTACGAGCAGTACTTC
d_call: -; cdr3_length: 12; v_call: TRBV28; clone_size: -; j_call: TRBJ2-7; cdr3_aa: CASRGTSYEQYF; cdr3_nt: TGTGCCAGCCGGGGGACCTCCTACGAGCAGTACTTC
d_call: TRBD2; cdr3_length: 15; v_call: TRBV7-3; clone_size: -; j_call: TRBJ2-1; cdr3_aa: CASSPPGLDLNEQFF; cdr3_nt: TGTGCCAGCAGCCCGCCGGGACTAGATCTGAATGAGCAGTTCTTC
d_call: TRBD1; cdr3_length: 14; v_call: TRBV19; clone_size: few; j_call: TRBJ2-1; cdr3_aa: CASSILQGAREQFF; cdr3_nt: TGTGCCAGTAGTATCCTTCAGGGGGCGCGTGAGCAGTTCTTC
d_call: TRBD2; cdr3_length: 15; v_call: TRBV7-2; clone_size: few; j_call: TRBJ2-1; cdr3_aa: CASSLGLAGTHEQFF; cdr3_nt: TGTGCCAGCAGCTTAGGCCTAGCGGGAACACATGAGCAGTTCTTC
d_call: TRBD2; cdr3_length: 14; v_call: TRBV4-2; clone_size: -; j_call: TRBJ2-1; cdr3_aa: CASSQGLAGSEQFF; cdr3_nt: TGTGCCAGCAGCCAAGGACTAGCGGGAAGTGAGCAGTTCTTC
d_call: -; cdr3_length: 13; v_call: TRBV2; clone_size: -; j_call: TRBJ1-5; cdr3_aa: CASRRRGRQPQHF; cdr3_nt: TGTGCCAGCAGGAGGAGGGGTAGGCAGCCCCAGCATTTT
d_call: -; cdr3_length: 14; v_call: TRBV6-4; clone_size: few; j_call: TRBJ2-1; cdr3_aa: CASSEGGRRNEQFF; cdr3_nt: TGTGCCAGCAGTGAAGGTGGGAGGCGCAATGAGCAGTTCTTC
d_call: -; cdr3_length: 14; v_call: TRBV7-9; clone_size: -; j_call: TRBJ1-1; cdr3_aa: CASSLDSPNTEAFF; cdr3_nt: TGTGCCAGCAGCTTGGACAGCCCGAACACTGAAGCTTTCTTT
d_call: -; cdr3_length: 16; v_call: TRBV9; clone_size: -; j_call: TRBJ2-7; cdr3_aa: CASSVGIAEPSYEQYF; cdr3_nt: TGTGCCAGCAGCGTAGGGATAGCGGAGCCCTCCTACGAGCAGTACTTC